This TCR beta chain was sequenced during a study of shared clonotypes between healthy human individuals. Note on this clone: Its antigen is not known.

Points from the study as a whole: The study sampled only blood, and tissue repertoires likely differ.

The repertoire was sequenced with immunoSEQ multiplex PCR; TCRdb's copy has only in-frame clones and lacks some. The sample lists about a million clones; approximately 68% were seen once. The germline CDR1 and CDR2 sequences are KGHSY and FQNENV. This CDR3 has 15 residues. V gave up 0 bases and J gave up 5 bases, with 10 bases separating them. Sequenced input: memory CD4+ T cells sorted from blood. As for subset: CD45RA-negative fraction. This TCR was sampled from a man younger than 35 in good health. This rearrangement joins TRBV16 to TRBJ1-4; D is ambiguous. CDR3 residues: CASSQSSGPNEKLFF. The CDR3 region has the DNA TGTGCCAGCAGCCAATCGTCGGGTCCCAATGAAAAACTGTTTTTT.